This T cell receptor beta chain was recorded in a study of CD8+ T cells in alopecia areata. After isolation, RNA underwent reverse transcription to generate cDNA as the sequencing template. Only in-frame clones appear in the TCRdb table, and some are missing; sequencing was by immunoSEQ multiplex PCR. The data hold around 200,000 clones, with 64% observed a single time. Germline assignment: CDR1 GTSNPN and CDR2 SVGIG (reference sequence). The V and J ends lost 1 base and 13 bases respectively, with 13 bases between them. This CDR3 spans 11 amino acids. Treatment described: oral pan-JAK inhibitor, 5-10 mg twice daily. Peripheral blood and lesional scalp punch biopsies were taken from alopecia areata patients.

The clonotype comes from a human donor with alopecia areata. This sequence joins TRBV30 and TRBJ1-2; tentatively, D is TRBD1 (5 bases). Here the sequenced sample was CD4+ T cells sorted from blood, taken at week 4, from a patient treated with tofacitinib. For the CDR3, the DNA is TGTGCCTGGAGTGCTGGGGCTGGTTTCACCTTC. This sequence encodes CAWSAGAGFTF.